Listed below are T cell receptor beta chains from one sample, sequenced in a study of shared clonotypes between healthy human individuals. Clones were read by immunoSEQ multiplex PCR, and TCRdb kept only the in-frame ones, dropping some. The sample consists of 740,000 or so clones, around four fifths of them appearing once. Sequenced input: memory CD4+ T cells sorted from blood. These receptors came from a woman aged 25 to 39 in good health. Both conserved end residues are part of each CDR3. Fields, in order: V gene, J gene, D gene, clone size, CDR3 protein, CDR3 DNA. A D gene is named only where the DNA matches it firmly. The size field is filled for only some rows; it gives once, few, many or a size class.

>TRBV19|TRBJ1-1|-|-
CASSPQTVGNTEAFF
TGTGCCAGTAGTCCCCAGACAGTTGGGAACACTGAAGCTTTCTTT
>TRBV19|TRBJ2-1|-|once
CASTDSGLGGHEQFF
TGTGCCAGTACCGACTCGGGACTAGGGGGCCATGAGCAGTTCTTC
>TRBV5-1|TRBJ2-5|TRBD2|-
CASAGTSETGTQYF
TGCGCCAGCGCTGGGACTAGCGAGACCGGGACCCAGTACTTC
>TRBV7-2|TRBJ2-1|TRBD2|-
CASSLSGRHEQFF
TGTGCCAGCAGCCTAAGCGGGAGACATGAGCAGTTCTTC
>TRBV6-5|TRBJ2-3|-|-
CARKPGRLTDTQYF
TGTGCCAGGAAACCGGGACGTCTCACAGATACGCAGTATTTT
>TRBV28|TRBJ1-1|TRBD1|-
CASRLGQARTEAFF
TGTGCCAGCAGGTTAGGACAGGCTCGGACTGAAGCTTTCTTT
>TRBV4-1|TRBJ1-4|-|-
CASSQGQLNEKLFF
TGCGCCAGCAGCCAAGGGCAACTTAATGAAAAACTGTTTTTT
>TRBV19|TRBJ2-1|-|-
CASRRYSDPEQFF
TGTGCCAGTAGGAGATATAGCGACCCTGAGCAGTTCTTC
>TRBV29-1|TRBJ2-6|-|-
CSVATSGANVLTF
TGCAGCGTGGCCACCTCTGGGGCCAACGTCCTGACTTTC
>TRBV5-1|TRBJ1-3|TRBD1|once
CASSLGTGGSGNTIYF
TGCGCCAGCAGCTTGGGGACAGGGGGCTCTGGAAACACCATATATTTT
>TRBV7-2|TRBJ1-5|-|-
CASSLGGQPQHF
TGTGCCAGCAGCTTAGGGGGGCAGCCCCAGCATTTT
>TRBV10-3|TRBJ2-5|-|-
CAISELGQETQYF
TGTGCCATCAGTGAGTTAGGACAAGAGACCCAGTACTTC